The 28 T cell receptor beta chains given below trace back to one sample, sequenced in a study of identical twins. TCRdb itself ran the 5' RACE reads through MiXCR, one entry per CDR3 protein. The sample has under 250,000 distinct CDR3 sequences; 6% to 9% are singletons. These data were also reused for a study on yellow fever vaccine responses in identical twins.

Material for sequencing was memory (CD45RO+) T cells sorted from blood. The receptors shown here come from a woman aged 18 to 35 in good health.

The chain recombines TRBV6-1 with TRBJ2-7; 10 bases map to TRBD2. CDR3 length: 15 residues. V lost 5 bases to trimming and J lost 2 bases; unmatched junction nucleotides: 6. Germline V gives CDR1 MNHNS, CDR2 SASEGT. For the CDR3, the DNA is TGTGCCAGCAGTCTTCTACTAGCGGGGACCTACGAGCAGTACTTC. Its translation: CASSLLLAGTYEQYF.

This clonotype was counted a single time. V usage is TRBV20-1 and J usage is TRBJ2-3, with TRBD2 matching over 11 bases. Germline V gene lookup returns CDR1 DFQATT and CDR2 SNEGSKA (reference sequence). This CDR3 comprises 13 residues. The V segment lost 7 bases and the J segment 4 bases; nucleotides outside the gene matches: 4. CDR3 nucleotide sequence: TGCAGTGTAGCGGGAGGGCGGGCAGATACGCAGTATTTT. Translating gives CSVAGGRADTQYF.

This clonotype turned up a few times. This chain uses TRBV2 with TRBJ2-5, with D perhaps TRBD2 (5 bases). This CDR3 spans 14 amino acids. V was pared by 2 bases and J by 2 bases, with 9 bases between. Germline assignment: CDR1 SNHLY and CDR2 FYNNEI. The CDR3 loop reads CASSERGIQETQYF. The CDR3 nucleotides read TGTGCCAGCAGTGAAAGAGGGATACAAGAGACCCAGTACTTC.

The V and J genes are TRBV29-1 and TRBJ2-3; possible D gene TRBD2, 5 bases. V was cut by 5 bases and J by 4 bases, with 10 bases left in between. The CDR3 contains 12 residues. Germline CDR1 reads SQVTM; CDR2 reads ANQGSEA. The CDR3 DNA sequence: TGCAGCGTTCGGGGTTCCGCAGATACGCAGTATTTT. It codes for CSVRGSADTQYF.

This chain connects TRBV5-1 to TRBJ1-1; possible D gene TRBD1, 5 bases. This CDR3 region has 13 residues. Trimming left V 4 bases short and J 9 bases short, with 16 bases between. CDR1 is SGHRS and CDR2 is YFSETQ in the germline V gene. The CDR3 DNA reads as TGCGCCAGCAGCCCCGGGGGTGAGGGAAAAGCTTTCTTT. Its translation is CASSPGGEGKAFF.

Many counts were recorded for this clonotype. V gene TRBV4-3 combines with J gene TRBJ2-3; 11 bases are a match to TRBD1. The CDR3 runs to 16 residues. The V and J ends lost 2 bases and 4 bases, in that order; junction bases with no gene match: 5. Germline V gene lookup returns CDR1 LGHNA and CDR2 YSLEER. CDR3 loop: CASSQTGQGDPDTQYF. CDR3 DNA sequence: TGCGCCAGCAGCCAAACGGGACAGGGGGACCCAGATACGCAGTATTTT.

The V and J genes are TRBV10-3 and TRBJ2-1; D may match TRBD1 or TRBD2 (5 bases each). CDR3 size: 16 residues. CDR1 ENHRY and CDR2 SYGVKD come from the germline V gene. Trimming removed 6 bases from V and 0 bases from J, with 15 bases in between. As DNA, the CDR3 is TGTGCCATCAGGACCGGGACGGAGAGCTCCTACAATGAGCAGTTCTTC. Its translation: CAIRTGTESSYNEQFF.

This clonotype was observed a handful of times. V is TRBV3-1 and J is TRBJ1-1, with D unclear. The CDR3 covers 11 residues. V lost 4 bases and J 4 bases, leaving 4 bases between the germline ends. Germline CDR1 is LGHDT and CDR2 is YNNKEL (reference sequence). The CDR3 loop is CASSRLTEAFF. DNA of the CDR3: TGTGCCAGCAGCCGGCTCACTGAAGCTTTCTTT. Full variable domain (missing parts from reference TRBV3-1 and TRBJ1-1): DTAVSQTPKYLVTQMGNDKSIKCEQNLGHDTMYWYKQDSKKFLKIMFSYNNKELIINETVPNRFSPKSPDKAHLNLHINSLELGDSAVYFCASSRLTEAFFGQGTRLTVV.

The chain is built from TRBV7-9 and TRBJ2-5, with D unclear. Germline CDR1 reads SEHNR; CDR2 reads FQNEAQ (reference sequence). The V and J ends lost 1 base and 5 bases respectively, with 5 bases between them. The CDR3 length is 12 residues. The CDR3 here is CASSLESETQYF. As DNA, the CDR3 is TGTGCCAGCAGCTTAGAGAGTGAGACCCAGTACTTC.

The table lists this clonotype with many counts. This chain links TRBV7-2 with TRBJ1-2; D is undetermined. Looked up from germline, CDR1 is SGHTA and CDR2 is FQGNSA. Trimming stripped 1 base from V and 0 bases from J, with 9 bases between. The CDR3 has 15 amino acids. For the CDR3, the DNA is TGTGCCAGCAGCTTAGAGGTCCTAGCTAACTATGGCTACACCTTC. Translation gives CASSLEVLANYGYTF.

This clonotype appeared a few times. The CDR3 loop is CASSFGADTGELFF. CDR3 nucleotide sequence: TGTGCCAGCAGCTTTGGGGCGGACACCGGGGAGCTGTTTTTT. V is TRBV7-9 and J is TRBJ2-2; possibly TRBD1 for D (5 bases). Trimming stripped 3 bases from V and 3 bases from J, with 8 bases between. Germline V gene sequence: CDR1 SEHNR, CDR2 FQNEAQ (reference sequence). The CDR3 sequence is 14 residues long.

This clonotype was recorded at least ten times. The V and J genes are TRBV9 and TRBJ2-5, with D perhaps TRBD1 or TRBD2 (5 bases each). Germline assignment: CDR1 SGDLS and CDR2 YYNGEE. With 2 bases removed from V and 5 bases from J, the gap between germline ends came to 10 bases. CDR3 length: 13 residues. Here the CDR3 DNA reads TGTGCCAGCAGCGTGGGGGTGATGGAGACCCAGTACTTC. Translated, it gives CASSVGVMETQYF.

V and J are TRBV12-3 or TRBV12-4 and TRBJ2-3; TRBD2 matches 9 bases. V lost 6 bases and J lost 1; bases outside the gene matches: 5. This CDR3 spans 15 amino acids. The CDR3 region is CASRTAGGRTDTQYF. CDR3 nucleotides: TGTGCCAGCAGAACAGCGGGGGGCCGCACAGATACGCAGTATTTT.

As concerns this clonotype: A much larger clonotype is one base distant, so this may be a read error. The CDR3 region has the DNA TGTGCCAGAGGAGAGACCCAGTACTTC. As protein: CARGETQYF. The chain carries TRBV27 and TRBJ2-5; D gene uncertain. This CDR3 has 9 amino acids. Trimming removed 9 bases from V and 4 bases from J, with 3 bases in between. Per the germline V gene, CDR1 is MNHEY and CDR2 is SMNVEV (reference sequence).

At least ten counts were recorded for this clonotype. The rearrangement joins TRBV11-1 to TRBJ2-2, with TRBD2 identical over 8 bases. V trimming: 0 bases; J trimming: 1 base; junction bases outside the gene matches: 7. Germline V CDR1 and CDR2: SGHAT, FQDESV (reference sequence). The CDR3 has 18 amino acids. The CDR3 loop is CASSLARGLAGNTGELFF. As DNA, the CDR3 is TGTGCCAGCAGCTTAGCGCGGGGCCTAGCGGGGAACACCGGGGAGCTGTTTTTT.

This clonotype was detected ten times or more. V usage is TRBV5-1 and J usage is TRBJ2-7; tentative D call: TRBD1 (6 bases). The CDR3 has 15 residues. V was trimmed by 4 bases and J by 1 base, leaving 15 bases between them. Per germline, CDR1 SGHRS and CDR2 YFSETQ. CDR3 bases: TGCGCCAGCAGCGAGGGGGACACCGTATCCTACGAGCAGTACTTC. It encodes CASSEGDTVSYEQYF.

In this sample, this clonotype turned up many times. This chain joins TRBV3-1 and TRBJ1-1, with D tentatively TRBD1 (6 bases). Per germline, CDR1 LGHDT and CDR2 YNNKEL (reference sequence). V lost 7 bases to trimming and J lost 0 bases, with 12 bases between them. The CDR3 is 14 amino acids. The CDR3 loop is CASTLQGMNTEAFF. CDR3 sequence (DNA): TGTGCCAGCACCTTACAGGGTATGAACACTGAAGCTTTCTTT.

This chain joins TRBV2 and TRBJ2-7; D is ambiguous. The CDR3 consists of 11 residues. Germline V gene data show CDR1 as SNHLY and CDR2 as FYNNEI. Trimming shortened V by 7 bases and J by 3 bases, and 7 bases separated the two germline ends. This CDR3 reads CASTPNYEQYF. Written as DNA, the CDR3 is TGTGCCAGCACCCCCAACTACGAGCAGTACTTC.

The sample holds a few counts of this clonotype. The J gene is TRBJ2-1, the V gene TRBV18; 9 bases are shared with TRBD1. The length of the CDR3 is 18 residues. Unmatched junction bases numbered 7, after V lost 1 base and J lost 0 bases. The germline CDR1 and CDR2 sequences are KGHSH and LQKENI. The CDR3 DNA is TGTGCCAGCTCACCACTTGTAGCGACAGGGGGCTCCTACAATGAGCAGTTCTTC. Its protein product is CASSPLVATGGSYNEQFF.

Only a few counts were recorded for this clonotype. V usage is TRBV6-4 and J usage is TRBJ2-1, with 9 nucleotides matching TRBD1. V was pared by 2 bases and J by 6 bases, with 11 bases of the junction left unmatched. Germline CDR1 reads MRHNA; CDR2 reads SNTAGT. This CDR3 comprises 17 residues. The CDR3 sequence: CASSDNVGGTGSNEQFF. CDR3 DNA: TGTGCCAGCAGTGACAACGTAGGGGGGACAGGGTCCAATGAGCAGTTCTTC.

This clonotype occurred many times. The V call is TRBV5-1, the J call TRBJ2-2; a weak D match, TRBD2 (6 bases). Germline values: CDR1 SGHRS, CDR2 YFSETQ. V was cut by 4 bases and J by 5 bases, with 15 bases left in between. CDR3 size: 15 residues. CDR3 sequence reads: CASSPLTAGTGELFF. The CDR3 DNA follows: TGCGCCAGCAGCCCTTTGACTGCGGGGACCGGGGAGCTGTTTTTT.

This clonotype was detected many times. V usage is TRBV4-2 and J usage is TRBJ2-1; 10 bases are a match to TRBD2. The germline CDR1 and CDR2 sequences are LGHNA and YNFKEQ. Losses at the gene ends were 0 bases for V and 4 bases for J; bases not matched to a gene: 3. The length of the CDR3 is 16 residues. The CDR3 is CASSQEPAGGYNEQFF. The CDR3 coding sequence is TGTGCCAGCAGCCAAGAACCAGCGGGAGGGTACAATGAGCAGTTCTTC.

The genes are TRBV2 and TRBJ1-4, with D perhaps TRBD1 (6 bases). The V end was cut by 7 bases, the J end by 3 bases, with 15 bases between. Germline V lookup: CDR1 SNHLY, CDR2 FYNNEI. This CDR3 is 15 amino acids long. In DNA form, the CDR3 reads TGTGCCAGCACTCCGGACGGGGGCTCTAATGAAAAACTGTTTTTT. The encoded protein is CASTPDGGSNEKLFF.

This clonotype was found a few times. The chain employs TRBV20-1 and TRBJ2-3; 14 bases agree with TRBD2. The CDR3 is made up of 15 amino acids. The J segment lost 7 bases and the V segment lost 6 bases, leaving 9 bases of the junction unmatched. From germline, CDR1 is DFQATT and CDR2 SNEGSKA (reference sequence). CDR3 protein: CSARGLAGGRYTQYF. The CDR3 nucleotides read TGCAGTGCCCGAGGACTAGCGGGGGGTAGATATACGCAGTATTTT.

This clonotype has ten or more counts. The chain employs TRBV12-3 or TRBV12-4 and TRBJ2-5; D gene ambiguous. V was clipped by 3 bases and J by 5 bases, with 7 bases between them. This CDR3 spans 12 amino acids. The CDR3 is CASSFSLETQYF. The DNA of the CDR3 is TGTGCCAGCAGTTTCTCGTTGGAGACCCAGTACTTC.

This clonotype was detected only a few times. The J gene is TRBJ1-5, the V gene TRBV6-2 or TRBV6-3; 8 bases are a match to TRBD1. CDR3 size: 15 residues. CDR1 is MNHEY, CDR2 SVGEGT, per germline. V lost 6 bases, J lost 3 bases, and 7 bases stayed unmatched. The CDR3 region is CASSDPGQVNQPQHF. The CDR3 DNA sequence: TGTGCCAGCAGCGATCCGGGACAGGTCAATCAGCCCCAGCATTTT.

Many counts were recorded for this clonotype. The CDR3 sequence is CASSQPPSGRSSYNEQFF. The CDR3 region has the DNA TGTGCCAGCAGCCAACCCCCTTCCGGGAGGTCTTCCTACAATGAGCAGTTCTTC. The chain couples TRBV3-1 to TRBJ2-1; TRBD2 matches 7 bases. Trimming removed 2 bases from V and 1 base from J; junction bases left unmatched: 11. The CDR3 spans 18 residues. Germline CDR1 and CDR2: LGHDT and YNNKEL (reference sequence).

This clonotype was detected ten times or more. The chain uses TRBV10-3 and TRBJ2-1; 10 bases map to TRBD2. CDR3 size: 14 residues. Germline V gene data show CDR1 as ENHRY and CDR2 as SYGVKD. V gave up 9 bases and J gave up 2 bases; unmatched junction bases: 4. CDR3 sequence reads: CAISGGETYNEQFF. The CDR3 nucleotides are TGTGCCATAAGCGGGGGGGAAACCTACAATGAGCAGTTCTTC.